This T cell receptor beta chain was retrieved from a study of T cell repertoires in cytomegalovirus infection. In the study overall: Indications of both CMV infection and matching HLA type were provided by public TCR beta signatures. Findings and caveats of the study: Of the TCR beta families, the public ones yielded a cumulative frequency that identified carriers of CMV plus the relevant HLA. The ex vivo response showed dominance by HLA-C-restricted CMV-specific TCR beta clonotypes.

Comments on this clonotype: Its antigen is unidentified.

CDR3 size: 14 residues. CDR1 and CDR2 from the germline V gene are SGHDN and FVKESK. Trimming pared 3 bases from V and 6 bases from J, leaving 11 bases between. TCRdb re-called the reads through MiXCR, storing one row per CDR3 protein. Among more than 85,000 distinct CDR3 sequences listed, 16% were seen once. This receptor was identified in a human donor in good health (CMV status not recorded). Some clones in this sample may be carry-over from other donors' samples. The sequencing input was PBMCs. V is TRBV14 and J is TRBJ2-2, with D possibly TRBD1 on 5 matching bases. CDR3 in DNA: TGTGCCAGCAGCCAGCCGCAGGGTCCCGGGGAGCTGTTTTTT. Protein sequence: CASSQPQGPGELFF.